This T cell receptor (beta chain) was found in a study of cytomegalovirus exposure and HLA in healthy donors. The CDR3 extends over 16 amino acids. Trimming cost V 0 bases and J 1 base; bases outside gene matches: 4. The germline V gene encodes CDR1 MNHNY and CDR2 SVGAGI (reference sequence). It was with 60 Vbeta and 13 Jbeta primers that the PCR ran. In the study's own analysis: An analysis performed later counted about 80 million unique TCR beta chains (roughly 11 million of them shared). Assay used: immunoSEQ multiplex PCR; TCRdb lists only in-frame clones, some missing. V and J calls and clone size are those listed in that table; D and trimming were worked out from the DNA. The sample has some 90,000 clones; roughly 70% are singletons.

The chain joins TRBV6-6 to TRBJ1-1, with 8 bases matching TRBD1. Sample: PBMCs. The receptor's source is a man in his forties or fifties in good health and CMV-seronegative. CDR3 in amino acids: CASSYSSRGQNTEAFF. The CDR3 DNA sequence: TGTGCCAGCAGTTACTCGAGCAGGGGGCAGAACACTGAAGCTTTCTTT.